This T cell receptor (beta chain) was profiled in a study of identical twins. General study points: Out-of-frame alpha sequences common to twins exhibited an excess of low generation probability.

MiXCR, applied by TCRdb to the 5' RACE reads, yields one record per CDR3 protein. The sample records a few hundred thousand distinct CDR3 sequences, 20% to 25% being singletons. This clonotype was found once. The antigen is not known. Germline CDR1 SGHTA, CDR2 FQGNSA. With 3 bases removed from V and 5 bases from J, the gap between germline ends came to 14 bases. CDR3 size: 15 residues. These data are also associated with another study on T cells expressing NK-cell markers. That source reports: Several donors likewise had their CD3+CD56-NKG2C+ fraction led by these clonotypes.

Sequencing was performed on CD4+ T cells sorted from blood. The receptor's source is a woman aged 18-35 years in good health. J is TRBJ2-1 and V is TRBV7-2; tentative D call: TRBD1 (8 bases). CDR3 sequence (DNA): TGTGCCAGCAGCTTCGACAGGGGAGGGCACAATGAGCAGTTCTTC. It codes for CASSFDRGGHNEQFF.